One sample yielded the 5 T cell receptor beta chains listed below, sequenced in a study of response to subunit inactivated influenza vaccine. TCRdb recomputed calls from the RT-PCR reads with MiXCR, one row per CDR3 protein. This table has 550,000 to 600,000 distinct CDR3 sequences, 12% appearing once. Material: PBMCs from blood, obtained on the day of vaccination. These receptors originate from a man aged 50 to 59 who received an inactivated influenza vaccine.

This clonotype was seen only a few times. The J gene is TRBJ2-5, the V gene TRBV20-1, with 7 bases matching TRBD2. This CDR3 contains 16 residues. The V segment lost 5 bases and the J segment 4 bases; nucleotides outside the gene matches: 16. Germline assignment: CDR1 DFQATT and CDR2 SNEGSKA (reference sequence). CDR3 loop: CSASWWLAAARETQYF. Here the CDR3 DNA reads TGCAGTGCTTCCTGGTGGCTAGCGGCTGCCAGAGAGACCCAGTACTTC.

A few counts support this clonotype. V usage is TRBV27 and J usage is TRBJ1-1; 7 positions match TRBD1. CDR1 and CDR2 from the germline V gene are MNHEY and SMNVEV (reference sequence). The CDR3 is 15 residues long. J gave up 0 bases and V 7 bases, and 8 bases lay outside the gene matches. Here the CDR3 reads CASKTGVTMNTEAFF. The CDR3 DNA follows: TGTGCCAGCAAAACAGGGGTTACCATGAACACTGAAGCTTTCTTT.

The CDR3: CSARVGALESYEQYF. In DNA, the CDR3 is TGCAGTGCTAGAGTTGGCGCCCTAGAATCCTACGAGCAGTACTTC. The V call is TRBV20-1, the J call TRBJ2-7; D gene unclear. Trimming removed 1 base at V and 1 base at J, with 14 bases between. The CDR3 covers 15 residues. Germline CDR1 is DFQATT and CDR2 is SNEGSKA (reference sequence).

This clonotype was seen many times. This sequence joins TRBV7-2 and TRBJ2-7; D could derive from TRBD1 or TRBD2 (5 bases each). Germline CDR1 and CDR2: SGHTA and FQGNSA. The CDR3 runs to 15 residues. The V end was cut by 7 bases, the J end by 5 bases, with 21 bases between. CDR3 in DNA: TGTGCCAGCACCCCCCAAGGTGTCCGGGACCACGAGCAGTACTTC. As protein: CASTPQGVRDHEQYF. Combining the CDR3 with reference TRBV7-2 and TRBJ2-7 gives the whole variable domain GAGVSQSPSNKVTEKGKDVELRCDPISGHTALYWYRQSLGQGLEFLIYFQGNSAPDKSGLPSDRFSAERTGGSVSTLTIQRTQQEDSAVYLCASTPQGVRDHEQYFGPGTRLTVT.

V is TRBV7-2 and J is TRBJ1-1; 7 positions match TRBD1. The CDR3 runs to 14 residues. Germline CDR1 reads SGHTA; CDR2 reads FQGNSA. The V segment lost 0 bases and the J segment 11 bases; nucleotides outside the gene matches: 9. The CDR3 spells CASSLARRQGEAFF. CDR3 in DNA: TGTGCCAGCAGCTTAGCGCGTCGTCAGGGGGAGGCTTTCTTT. The variable domain in full, with the rest retrieved from reference TRBV7-2 and TRBJ1-1, is GAGVSQSPSNKVTEKGKDVELRCDPISGHTALYWYRQSLGQGLEFLIYFQGNSAPDKSGLPSDRFSAERTGGSVSTLTIQRTQQEDSAVYLCASSLARRQGEAFFGQGTRLTVV.